Presented here are 15 T cell receptor beta chains from one specimen sequenced in a study of cytomegalovirus exposure and HLA in healthy donors. PCR primers comprised 60 Vbeta and 13 Jbeta primers. Using immunoSEQ multiplex PCR, the repertoire was profiled, and TCRdb retains in-frame clones only, with some absent. The repertoire includes over 95,000 clones, 65% to 80% of them detected once, and 10% to 11% sits in the top ten. Specimen: PBMCs. The receptor source for this set is a middle-aged man in good health and CMV-seropositive.

The chain joins TRBV5-1 to TRBJ2-7; 8 nucleotides match TRBD2. The CDR3 is made up of 12 amino acids. With 0 bases clipped from V and 11 bases from J, the junction kept 4 bases outside the gene matches. The germline V gene has CDR1 SGHRS and CDR2 YFSETQ. The CDR3 protein is CASSLGERGKYF. In DNA form, the CDR3 reads TGCGCCAGCAGCTTGGGAGAGCGGGGGAAGTACTTC. Full variable domain (outside the CDR3, taken from reference TRBV5-1 and TRBJ2-7): KAGVTQTPRYLIKTRGQQVTLSCSPISGHRSVSWYQQTPGQGLQFLFEYFSETQRNKGNFPGRFSGRQFSNSRSEMNVSTLELGDSALYLCASSLGERGKYFGPGTRLTVT.

The rearrangement links TRBV11-3 to TRBJ2-5, with D tentatively TRBD2 (7 bases). Germline CDR1 is SGHNT and CDR2 is YENEEA. The CDR3 runs 14 residues. Trimming pared 5 bases from V and 3 bases from J, leaving 13 bases between. The CDR3 protein is CASSQLGGEETQYF. CDR3 DNA sequence: TGTGCCAGCAGCCAGCTAGGGGGGGAAGAGACCCAGTACTTC.

The chain carries TRBV7-2 and TRBJ2-1; the D gene is possibly TRBD1 (6 bases). Germline loops: CDR1 SGHTA, CDR2 FQGNSA. The CDR3 is 13 residues long. Trimming removed 3 bases from V and 11 bases from J, with 14 bases in between. This chain's CDR3 is CASSFGQMRKQFF. CDR3 nucleotide sequence: TGTGCCAGCAGCTTCGGACAGATGAGAAAGCAGTTCTTC.

This clone was seen a few times. Other DNA sequences of this sample code for an identical CDR3. CDR3 amino acids: CASSPAYEQYF. The CDR3 nucleotides read TGTGCCAGCAGTCCCGCCTACGAGCAGTACTTC. The V gene is TRBV28, the J gene TRBJ2-7; D ambiguous. Trimming shortened V by 5 bases and J by 2 bases, and 4 bases separated the two germline ends. The CDR3 is 11 amino acids. CDR1 and CDR2 (germline): MDHEN, SYDVKM.

V gene TRBV5-1 combines with J gene TRBJ2-7, with 7 bases lining up with TRBD2. This CDR3 contains 14 residues. Losses at the gene ends were 0 bases for V and 5 bases for J; bases not matched to a gene: 5. Germline CDR1 is SGHRS and CDR2 is YFSETQ. CDR3 coding DNA: TGCGCCAGCAGCTTGGTGCGGGGGAGCGACGAGCAGTACTTC. This gives the protein CASSLVRGSDEQYF.

In this sample, this clone turned up once. The V gene is TRBV27, the J gene TRBJ2-2, with TRBD1 identical over 8 bases. The CDR3 is 16 residues long. Germline V gene sequence: CDR1 MNHEY, CDR2 SMNVEV (reference sequence). The trim removed 3 bases at V and 5 bases at J, leaving 8 bases unmatched. Here the CDR3 reads CASSFFRGPGTGELFF. CDR3 sequence (DNA): TGTGCCAGCAGTTTTTTCAGGGGGCCGGGGACCGGGGAGCTGTTTTTT.

This clone occurred once. The chain combines TRBV15 with TRBJ1-3; 10 bases map to TRBD1. This CDR3 comprises 17 residues. After removal of 1 base from V and 4 bases from J, the junction contained 7 bases not matched to a gene. In germline, CDR1 is LNHNV, CDR2 YYDKDF (reference sequence). CDR3 protein: CATSRGDRGLSGNTIYF. Here the CDR3 DNA reads TGTGCCACCAGCAGAGGAGACAGGGGGCTCTCGGGAAACACCATATATTTT.

This clone was observed a single time. The chain uses TRBV5-1 and TRBJ1-6; D gene uncertain. The germline V gene has CDR1 SGHRS and CDR2 YFSETQ. V lost 2 bases and J 0 bases, leaving 9 bases between the germline ends. The CDR3 is made up of 16 amino acids. The CDR3 reads CASSFEGSSYNSPLHF. CDR3 in DNA: TGCGCCAGCAGCTTCGAGGGAAGCTCCTATAATTCACCCCTCCACTTT.

The chain recombines TRBV11-2 with TRBJ2-3, with D possibly being TRBD1 (5 bases). Trimming pared 1 base from V and 1 base from J, leaving 18 bases between. The CDR3 runs 18 residues. CDR1 is SGHAT, CDR2 FQNNGV, per germline. CDR3 protein: CASSLVRRRGWGTDTQYF. CDR3 nucleotides: TGTGCCAGCAGCTTAGTTAGAAGAAGGGGATGGGGCACAGATACGCAGTATTTT.

The genes are TRBV11-1 and TRBJ1-6, with a tentative D call TRBD1 (6 bases). The germline CDR1 and CDR2 sequences are SGHAT and FQDESV (reference sequence). V was clipped by 5 bases and J by 10 bases, with 18 bases between them. The CDR3 has 15 amino acids. The CDR3, as DNA: TGTGCCAGCAGCCCCCTCACCAACAGGGCGTCACCCCTCCACTTT. This codes for CASSPLTNRASPLHF.

This clone is a singleton in its sample. This chain joins TRBV7-3 and TRBJ2-1; TRBD1 matches 8 bases. Germline assignment: CDR1 SGHTA and CDR2 FQGTGA. CDR3 length: 15 amino acids. The V gene end was trimmed by 5 bases and the J gene end by 7 bases; junction bases not matched to a gene: 10. CDR3 sequence: CASSPGTGAINEQFF. CDR3 coding DNA: TGTGCCAGCAGCCCCGGGACAGGTGCGATAAATGAGCAGTTCTTC.

This chain uses TRBV5-1 with TRBJ2-7, with 12 nucleotides matching TRBD2. Germline CDR1 and CDR2: SGHRS and YFSETQ. J was trimmed by 9 bases and V by 0 bases; bases with no gene match: 10. The CDR3 loop spans 16 amino acids. Here the CDR3 DNA reads TGCGCCAGCAGCTTGGCCTCATGGGGACTAGCGGGTTTGCAGTACTTC. It specifies CASSLASWGLAGLQYF.

V gene TRBV5-1 combines with J gene TRBJ2-3; 10 positions agree with TRBD1. Losses at the gene ends were 7 bases for V and 6 bases for J; bases not matched to a gene: 11. This CDR3 is built from 15 residues. Germline V gene lookup returns CDR1 SGHRS and CDR2 YFSETQ. The CDR3 is CASHFSTGGGDTQYF. CDR3 in DNA: TGCGCCAGCCATTTTTCGACAGGGGGCGGCGATACGCAGTATTTT.

The CDR3 nucleotides read TGTGCCAGCAGCGTGAGGACTAGCGGGGGGGGCACAGATACGCAGTATTTT. This translates into CASSVRTSGGGTDTQYF. The V call is TRBV9, the J call TRBJ2-3; 15 bases are shared with TRBD2. The CDR3 contains 17 residues. Trimming took 2 bases from V and 1 from J; bases not matched to a gene: 2. Germline CDR1 SGDLS, CDR2 YYNGEE. Filled out from reference TRBV9 and TRBJ2-3, the complete variable domain reads DSGVTQTPKHLITATGQRVTLRCSPRSGDLSVYWYQQSLDQGLQFLIQYYNGEERAKGNILERFSAQQFPDLHSELNLSSLELGDSALYFCASSVRTSGGGTDTQYFGPGTRLTVL.

This clone was found a few times. The chain joins TRBV29-1 to TRBJ2-7; 8 nucleotides match TRBD1. The germline V gene encodes CDR1 SQVTM and CDR2 ANQGSEA. The CDR3 loop spans 12 amino acids. V shed 6 bases and J 4 bases; nucleotides not matched to a gene: 5. In DNA, the CDR3 is TGCAGCGTCACACGACAGGGGTACGAGCAGTACTTC. Encoded protein: CSVTRQGYEQYF.